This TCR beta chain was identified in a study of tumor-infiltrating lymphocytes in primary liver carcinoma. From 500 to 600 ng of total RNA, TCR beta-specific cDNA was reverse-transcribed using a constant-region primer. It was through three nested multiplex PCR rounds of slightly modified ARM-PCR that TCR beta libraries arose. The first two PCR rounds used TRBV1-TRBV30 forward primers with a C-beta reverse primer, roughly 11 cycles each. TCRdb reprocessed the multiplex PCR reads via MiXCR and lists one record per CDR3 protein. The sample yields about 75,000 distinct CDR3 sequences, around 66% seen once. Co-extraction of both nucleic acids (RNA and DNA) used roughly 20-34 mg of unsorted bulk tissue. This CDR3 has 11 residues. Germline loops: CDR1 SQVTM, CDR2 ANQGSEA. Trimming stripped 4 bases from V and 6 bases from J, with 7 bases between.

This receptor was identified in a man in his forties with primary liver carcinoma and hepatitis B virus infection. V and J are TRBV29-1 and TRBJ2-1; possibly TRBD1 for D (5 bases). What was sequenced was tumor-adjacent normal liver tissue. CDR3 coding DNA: TGCAGCGTTGCACAGGCCAATGAGCAGTTCTTC. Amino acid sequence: CSVAQANEQFF.